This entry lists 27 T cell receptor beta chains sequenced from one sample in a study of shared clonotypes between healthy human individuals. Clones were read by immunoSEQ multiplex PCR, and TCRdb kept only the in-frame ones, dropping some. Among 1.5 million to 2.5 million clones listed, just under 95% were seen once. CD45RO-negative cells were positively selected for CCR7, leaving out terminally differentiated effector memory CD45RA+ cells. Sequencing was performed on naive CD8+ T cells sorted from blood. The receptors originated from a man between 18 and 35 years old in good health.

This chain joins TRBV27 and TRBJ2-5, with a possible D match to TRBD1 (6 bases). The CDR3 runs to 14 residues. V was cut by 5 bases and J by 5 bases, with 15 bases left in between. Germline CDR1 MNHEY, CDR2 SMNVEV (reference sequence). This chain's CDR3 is CASSPMGQTETQYF. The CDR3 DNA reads TGTGCCAGCAGTCCAATGGGACAAACCGAGACCCAGTACTTC.

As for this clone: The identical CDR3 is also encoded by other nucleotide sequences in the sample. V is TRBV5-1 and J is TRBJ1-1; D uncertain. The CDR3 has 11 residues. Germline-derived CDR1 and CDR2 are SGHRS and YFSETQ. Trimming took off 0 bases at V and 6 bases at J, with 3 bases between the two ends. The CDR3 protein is CASSLGSEAFF. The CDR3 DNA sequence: TGCGCCAGCAGCTTGGGCTCTGAAGCTTTCTTT.

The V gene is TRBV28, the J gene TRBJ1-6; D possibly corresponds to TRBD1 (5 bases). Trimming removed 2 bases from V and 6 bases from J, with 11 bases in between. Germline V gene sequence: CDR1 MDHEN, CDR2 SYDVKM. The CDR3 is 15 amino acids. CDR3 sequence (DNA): TGTGCCAGCAGTTTACTCAGGGAAGGTAATTCACCCCTCCACTTT. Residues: CASSLLREGNSPLHF. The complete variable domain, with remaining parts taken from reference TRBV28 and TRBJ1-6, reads DVKVTQSSRYLVKRTGEKVFLECVQDMDHENMFWYRQDPGLGLRLIYFSYDVKMKEKGDIPEGYSVSREKKERFSLILESASTNQTSMYLCASSLLREGNSPLHFGNGTRLTVT.

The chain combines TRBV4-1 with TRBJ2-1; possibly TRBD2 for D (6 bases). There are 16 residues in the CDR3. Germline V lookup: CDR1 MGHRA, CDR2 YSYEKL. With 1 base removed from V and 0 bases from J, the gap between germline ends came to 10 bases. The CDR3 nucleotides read TGCGCCAGCAGCCAAGGGGACTTGATCTCCTACAATGAGCAGTTCTTC. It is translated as CASSQGDLISYNEQFF.

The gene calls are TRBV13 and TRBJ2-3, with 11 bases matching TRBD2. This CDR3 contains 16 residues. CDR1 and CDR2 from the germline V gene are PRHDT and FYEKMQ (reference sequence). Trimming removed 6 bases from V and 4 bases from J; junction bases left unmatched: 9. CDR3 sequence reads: CASRPMTSGVSDTQYF. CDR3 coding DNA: TGTGCCAGCAGGCCTATGACTAGCGGGGTTTCAGATACGCAGTATTTT.

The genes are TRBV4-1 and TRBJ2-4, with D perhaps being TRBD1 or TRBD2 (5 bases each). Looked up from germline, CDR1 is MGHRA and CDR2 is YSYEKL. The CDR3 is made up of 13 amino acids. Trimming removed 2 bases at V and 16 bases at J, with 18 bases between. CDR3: CASSQNYPGTSYF. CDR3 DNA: TGCGCCAGCAGCCAAAATTATCCCGGGACGTCCTACTTC.

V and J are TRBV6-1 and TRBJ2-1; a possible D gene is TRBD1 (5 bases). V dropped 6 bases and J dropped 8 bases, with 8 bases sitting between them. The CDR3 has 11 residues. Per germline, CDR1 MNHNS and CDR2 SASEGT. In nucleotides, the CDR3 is TGTGCCAGCAGCGACAGCGATGAGCAGTTCTTC. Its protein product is CASSDSDEQFF.

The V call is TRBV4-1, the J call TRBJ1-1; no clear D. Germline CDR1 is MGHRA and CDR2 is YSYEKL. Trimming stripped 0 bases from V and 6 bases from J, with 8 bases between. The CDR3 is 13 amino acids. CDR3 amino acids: CASSQEGQAEAFF. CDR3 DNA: TGCGCCAGCAGCCAAGAAGGTCAGGCTGAAGCTTTCTTT.

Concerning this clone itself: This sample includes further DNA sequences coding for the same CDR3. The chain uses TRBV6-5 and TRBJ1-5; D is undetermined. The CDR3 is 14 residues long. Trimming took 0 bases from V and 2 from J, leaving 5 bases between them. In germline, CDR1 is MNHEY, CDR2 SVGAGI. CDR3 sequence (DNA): TGTGCCAGCAGTTACTCTGAAGGCAATCAGCCCCAGCATTTT. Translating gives CASSYSEGNQPQHF.

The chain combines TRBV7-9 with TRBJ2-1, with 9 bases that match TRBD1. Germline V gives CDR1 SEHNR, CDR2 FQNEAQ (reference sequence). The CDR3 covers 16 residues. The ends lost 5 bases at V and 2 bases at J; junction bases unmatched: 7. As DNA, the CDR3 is TGTGCCAGCAGCGTAAAGGACAGGGGCACCTACAATGAGCAGTTCTTC. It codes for CASSVKDRGTYNEQFF.

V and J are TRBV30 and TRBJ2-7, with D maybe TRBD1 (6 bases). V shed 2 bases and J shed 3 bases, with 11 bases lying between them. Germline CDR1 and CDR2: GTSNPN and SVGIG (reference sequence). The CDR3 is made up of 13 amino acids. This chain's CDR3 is CAWSWGPDYEQYF. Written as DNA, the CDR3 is TGTGCCTGGAGTTGGGGGCCAGACTACGAGCAGTACTTC.

The CDR3 spells CASSLDPAGGENIQYF. Written as DNA, the CDR3 is TGTGCCAGCAGCTTGGACCCAGCGGGAGGCGAAAACATTCAGTACTTC. The chain employs TRBV5-4 and TRBJ2-4; 9 bases line up with TRBD2. The CDR3 spans 16 residues. Trimming took 0 bases from V and 5 from J; bases not matched to a gene: 6. Germline V CDR1 and CDR2: SGHNT, YYREEE (reference sequence).

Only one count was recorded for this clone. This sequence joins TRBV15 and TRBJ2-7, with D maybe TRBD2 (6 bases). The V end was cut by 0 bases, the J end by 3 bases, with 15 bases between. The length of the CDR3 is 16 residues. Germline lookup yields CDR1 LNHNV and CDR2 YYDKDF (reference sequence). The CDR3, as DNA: TGTGCCACCAGCAGAGATGGAGGGACGGCTTACTACGAGCAGTACTTC. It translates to CATSRDGGTAYYEQYF.

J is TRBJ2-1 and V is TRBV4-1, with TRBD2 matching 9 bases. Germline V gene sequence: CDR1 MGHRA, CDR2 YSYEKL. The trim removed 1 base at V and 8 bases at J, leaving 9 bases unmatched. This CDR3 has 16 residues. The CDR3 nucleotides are TGCGCCAGCAGCCAAGCTCCAGCGGGGGGCGGGGATGAGCAGTTCTTC. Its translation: CASSQAPAGGGDEQFF.

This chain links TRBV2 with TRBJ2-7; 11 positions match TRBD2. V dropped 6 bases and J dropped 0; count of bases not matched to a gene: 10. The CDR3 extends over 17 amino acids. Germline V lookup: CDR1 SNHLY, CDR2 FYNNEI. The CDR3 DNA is TGTGCCAGCAGCCCGGGACTAGCGGAAAAGCACTCCTACGAGCAGTACTTC. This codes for CASSPGLAEKHSYEQYF.

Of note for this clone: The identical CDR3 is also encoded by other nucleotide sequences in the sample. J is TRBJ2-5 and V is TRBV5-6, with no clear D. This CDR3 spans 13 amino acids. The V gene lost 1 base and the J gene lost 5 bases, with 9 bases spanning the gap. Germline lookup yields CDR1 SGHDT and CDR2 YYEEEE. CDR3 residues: CASSLLEMETQYF. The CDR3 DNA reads TGTGCCAGCAGCTTGCTAGAGATGGAGACCCAGTACTTC. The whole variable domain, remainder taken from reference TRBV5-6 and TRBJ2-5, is DAGVTQSPTHLIKTRGQQVTLRCSPKSGHDTVSWYQQALGQGPQFIFQYYEEEERQRGNFPDRFSGHQFPNYSSELNVNALLLGDSALYLCASSLLEMETQYFGPGTRLLVL.

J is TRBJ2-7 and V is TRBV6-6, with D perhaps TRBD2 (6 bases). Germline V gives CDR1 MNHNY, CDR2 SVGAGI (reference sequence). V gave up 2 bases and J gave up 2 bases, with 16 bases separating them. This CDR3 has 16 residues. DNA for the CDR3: TGTGCCAGCAGTTACGCCATGACGGGGGTGCCCTACGAGCAGTACTTC. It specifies CASSYAMTGVPYEQYF.

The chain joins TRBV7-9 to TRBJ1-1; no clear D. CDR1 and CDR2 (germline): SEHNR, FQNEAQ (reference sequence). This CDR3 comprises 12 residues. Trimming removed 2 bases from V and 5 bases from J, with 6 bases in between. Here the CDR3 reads CASSLSETEAFF. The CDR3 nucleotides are TGTGCCAGCAGCTTAAGCGAAACTGAAGCTTTCTTT.

CDR3 sequence (DNA): TGTGCCAGCAGTTTAGGAAACAGGGGCCCCACTGAAGCTTTCTTT. Translated: CASSLGNRGPTEAFF. This chain joins TRBV27 and TRBJ1-1; 7 nucleotides align to TRBD1. V was pared by 2 bases and J by 4 bases, with 7 bases of the junction left unmatched. The germline V gene encodes CDR1 MNHEY and CDR2 SMNVEV (reference sequence). The CDR3 runs to 15 residues.

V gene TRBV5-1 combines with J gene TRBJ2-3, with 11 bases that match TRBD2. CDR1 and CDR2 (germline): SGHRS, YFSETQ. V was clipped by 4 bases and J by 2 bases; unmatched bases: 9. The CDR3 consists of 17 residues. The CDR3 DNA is TGCGCCAGCAGCCAAAATCTAGCGGGGGGACCCACAGATACGCAGTATTTT. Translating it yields CASSQNLAGGPTDTQYF.

The CDR3 region is CASSSRGQGWETQYF. CDR3 in DNA: TGTGCCAGCAGTTCTAGAGGACAGGGCTGGGAGACCCAGTACTTC. The chain recombines TRBV11-2 with TRBJ2-5; the match to TRBD1 covers 8 bases. This CDR3 contains 15 residues. V trimming: 6 bases; J trimming: 5 bases; junction bases outside the gene matches: 11. CDR1 is SGHAT and CDR2 is FQNNGV in the germline V gene.

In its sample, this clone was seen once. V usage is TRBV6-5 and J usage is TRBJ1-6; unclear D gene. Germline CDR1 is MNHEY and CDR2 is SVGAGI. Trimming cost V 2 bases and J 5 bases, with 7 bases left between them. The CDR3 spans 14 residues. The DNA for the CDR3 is TGTGCCAGCAGTTACGGCAGCCATAATTCACCCCTCCACTTT. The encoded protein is CASSYGSHNSPLHF.

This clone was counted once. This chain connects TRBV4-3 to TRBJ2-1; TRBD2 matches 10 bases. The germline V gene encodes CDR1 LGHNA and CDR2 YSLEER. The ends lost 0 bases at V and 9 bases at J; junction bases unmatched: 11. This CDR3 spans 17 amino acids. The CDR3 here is CASSQDKGLAGVGEQFF. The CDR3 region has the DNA TGCGCCAGCAGCCAAGATAAAGGGCTAGCGGGAGTGGGTGAGCAGTTCTTC.

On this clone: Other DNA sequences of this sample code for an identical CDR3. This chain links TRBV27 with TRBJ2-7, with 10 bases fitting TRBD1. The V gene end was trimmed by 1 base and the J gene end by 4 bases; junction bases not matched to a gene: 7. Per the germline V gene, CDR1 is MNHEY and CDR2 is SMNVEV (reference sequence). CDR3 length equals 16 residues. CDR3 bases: TGTGCCAGCAGTTTATTAGGGACAGGGGCCCCATACGAGCAGTACTTC. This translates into CASSLLGTGAPYEQYF.

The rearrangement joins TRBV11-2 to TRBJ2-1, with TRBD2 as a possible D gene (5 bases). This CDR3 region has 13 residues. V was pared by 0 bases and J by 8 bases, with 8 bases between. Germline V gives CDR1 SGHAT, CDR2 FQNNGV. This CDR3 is CASSLDPRDEQFF. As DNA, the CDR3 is TGTGCCAGCAGCTTAGATCCGAGGGATGAGCAGTTCTTC.

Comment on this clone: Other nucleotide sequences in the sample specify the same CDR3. CDR3 protein: CASSYTGYEQYF. The DNA for the CDR3 is TGTGCCAGCAGCTATACAGGGTACGAGCAGTACTTC. The chain has TRBV7-2 and TRBJ2-7; TRBD1 might be the D (6 bases). CDR3 length: 12 amino acids. CDR1 SGHTA and CDR2 FQGNSA come from the germline V gene. V was clipped by 4 bases and J by 4 bases, with 8 bases between them.

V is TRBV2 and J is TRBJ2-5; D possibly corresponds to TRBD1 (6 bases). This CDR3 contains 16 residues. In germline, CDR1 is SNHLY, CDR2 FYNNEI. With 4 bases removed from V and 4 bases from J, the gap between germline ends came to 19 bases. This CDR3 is CASSGLGGVVGETQYF. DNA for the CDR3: TGTGCCAGCAGTGGCCTAGGGGGTGTCGTAGGAGAGACCCAGTACTTC.